These T cell receptor beta chains were read from a single sample in a study of blood T cell repertoires in COVID-19. Profiling relied on immunoSEQ multiplex PCR, and the TCRdb table lists in-frame clones only, not all of them. The profile shows hundreds of thousands of clones, roughly 89% of them singletons. Sample: peripheral blood. These receptor sequences come from a woman between 25 and 40 years old with active or convalescent COVID-19. The CDR3 runs from the conserved cysteine through the conserved F or W. A D gene is named only where the DNA matches it firmly.

j_call: TRBJ2-3; v_call: TRBV19; d_call: TRBD2; cdr3_aa: CASSIGRIAGGYGSTDTQYF
j_call: TRBJ2-2; v_call: TRBV19; d_call: NA; cdr3_aa: CASSNRAGTGELFF
j_call: TRBJ2-3; v_call: TRBV2; d_call: NA; cdr3_aa: CASTATISTDTQYF
j_call: TRBJ1-1; v_call: TRBV10-3; d_call: TRBD1; cdr3_aa: CAISGDRRDTEAFF
j_call: TRBJ2-1; v_call: TRBV7-2; d_call: TRBD2; cdr3_aa: CASSLRGAGGYEQFF
j_call: TRBJ2-7; v_call: TRBV10-2; d_call: TRBD1; cdr3_aa: CASSGGQGNFGEQYF
j_call: TRBJ1-1; v_call: TRBV5-1; d_call: NA; cdr3_aa: CASSLGGMNTEAFF
j_call: TRBJ2-7; v_call: TRBV15; d_call: NA; cdr3_aa: CATSRAWEPGDF
j_call: TRBJ2-3; v_call: TRBV24-1; d_call: TRBD2; cdr3_aa: CATSDPLAGAGDTQYF
j_call: TRBJ1-2; v_call: TRBV4-2; d_call: NA; cdr3_aa: CASSQELNSNYGYTF
j_call: TRBJ1-1; v_call: TRBV5-1; d_call: NA; cdr3_aa: CASSPGQTVGNTEAFF
j_call: TRBJ2-7; v_call: TRBV5-1; d_call: NA; cdr3_aa: CASRQIPTGQGGEQYF
j_call: TRBJ1-2; v_call: TRBV15; d_call: NA; cdr3_aa: CATSRASDYGYTF
j_call: TRBJ1-1; v_call: TRBV29-1; d_call: NA; cdr3_aa: CSVWGRLGTEAFF
j_call: TRBJ2-2; v_call: TRBV6-5; d_call: TRBD1; cdr3_aa: CASSYSGTANTGELFF